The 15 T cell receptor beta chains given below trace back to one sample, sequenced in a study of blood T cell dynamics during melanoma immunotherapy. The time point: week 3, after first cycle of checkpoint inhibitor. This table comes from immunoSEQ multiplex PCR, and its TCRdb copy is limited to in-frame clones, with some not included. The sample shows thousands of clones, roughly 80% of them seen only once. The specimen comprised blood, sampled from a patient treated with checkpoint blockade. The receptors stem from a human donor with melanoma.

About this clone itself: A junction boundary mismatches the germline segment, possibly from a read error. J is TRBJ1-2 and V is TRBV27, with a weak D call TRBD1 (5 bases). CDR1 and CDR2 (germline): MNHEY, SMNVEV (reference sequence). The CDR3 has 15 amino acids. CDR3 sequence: CASSLSGTANYGYTF. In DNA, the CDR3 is TGTGCCAGCAGCTTATCCGGGACGGCTAACTATGGCTACACCTTC.

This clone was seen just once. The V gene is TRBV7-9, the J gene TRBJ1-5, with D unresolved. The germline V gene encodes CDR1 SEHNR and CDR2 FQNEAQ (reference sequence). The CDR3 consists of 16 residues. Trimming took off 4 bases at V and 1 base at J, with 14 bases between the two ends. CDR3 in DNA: TGTGCCAGCAGCTCTCAGGACTGGTCGAGCAATCAGCCCCAGCATTTT. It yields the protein CASSSQDWSSNQPQHF. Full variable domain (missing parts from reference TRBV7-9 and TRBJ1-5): DTGVSQNPRHKITKRGQNVTFRCDPISEHNRLYWYRQTLGQGPEFLTYFQNEAQLEKSRLLSDRFSAERPKGSFSTLEIQRTEQGDSAMYLCASSSQDWSSNQPQHFGDGTRLSIL.

The CDR3 protein is CASSWDRRMNTEAFF. As DNA, the CDR3 is TGTGCCAGCAGTTGGGACCGACGGATGAACACTGAAGCTTTCTTT. J is TRBJ1-1 and V is TRBV2, with D perhaps TRBD1 (5 bases). CDR1 is SNHLY, CDR2 FYNNEI, per germline. The CDR3 length is 15 residues. V dropped 5 bases and J dropped 0 bases, with 13 bases sitting between them.

The CDR3 here is CSVETGQDTYEQYF. The CDR3 DNA sequence: TGCAGCGTTGAGACGGGACAGGACACCTACGAGCAGTACTTC. This chain links TRBV29-1 with TRBJ2-7, with 8 positions matching TRBD1. After removal of 3 bases from V and 2 bases from J, the junction contained 6 bases not matched to a gene. Germline V gene data show CDR1 as SQVTM and CDR2 as ANQGSEA. The CDR3 covers 14 residues.

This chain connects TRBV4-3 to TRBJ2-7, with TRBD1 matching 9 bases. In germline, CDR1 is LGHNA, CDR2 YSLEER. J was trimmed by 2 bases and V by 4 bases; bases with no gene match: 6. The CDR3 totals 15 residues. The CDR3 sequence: CASSRGTGTTYEQYF. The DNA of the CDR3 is TGCGCCAGCAGCCGGGGGACAGGGACAACCTACGAGCAGTACTTC.

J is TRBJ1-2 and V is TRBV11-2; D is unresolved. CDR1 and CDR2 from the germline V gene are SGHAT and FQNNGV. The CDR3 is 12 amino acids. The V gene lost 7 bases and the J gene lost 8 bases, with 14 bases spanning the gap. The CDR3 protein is CASTAREAGYTF. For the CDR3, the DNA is TGTGCCAGCACCGCCCGAGAGGCCGGCTACACCTTC.

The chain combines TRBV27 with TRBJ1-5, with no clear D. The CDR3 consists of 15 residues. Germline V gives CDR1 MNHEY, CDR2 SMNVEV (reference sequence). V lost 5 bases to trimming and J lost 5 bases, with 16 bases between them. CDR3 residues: CASSTLPVSDQPQHF. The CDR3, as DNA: TGTGCCAGCAGTACGCTTCCTGTCTCCGATCAGCCCCAGCATTTT.

The CDR3 DNA reads as TGTGCCAGCTGGCGTCGGGGCTCCTACGAGCAGTACTTC. Translated: CASWRRGSYEQYF. The V call is TRBV27, the J call TRBJ2-7, with D tentatively TRBD2 (5 bases). The ends were cut back, 8 bases at V and 0 bases at J, with 11 bases in the middle. Per the germline V gene, CDR1 is MNHEY and CDR2 is SMNVEV (reference sequence). This CDR3 has 13 residues.

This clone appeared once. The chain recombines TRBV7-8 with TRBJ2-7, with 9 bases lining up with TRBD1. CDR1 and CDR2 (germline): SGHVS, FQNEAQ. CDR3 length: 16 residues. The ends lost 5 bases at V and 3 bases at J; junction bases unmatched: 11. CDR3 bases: TGTGCCAGCAGCCGCAAGGGACAGGGAGTCAGCTACGAGCAGTACTTC. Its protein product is CASSRKGQGVSYEQYF. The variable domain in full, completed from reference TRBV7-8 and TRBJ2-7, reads GAGVSQSPRYKVAKRGQDVALRCDPISGHVSLFWYQQALGQGPEFLTYFQNEAQLDKSGLPSDRFFAERPEGSVSTLKIQRTQQEDSAVYLCASSRKGQGVSYEQYFGPGTRLTVT.

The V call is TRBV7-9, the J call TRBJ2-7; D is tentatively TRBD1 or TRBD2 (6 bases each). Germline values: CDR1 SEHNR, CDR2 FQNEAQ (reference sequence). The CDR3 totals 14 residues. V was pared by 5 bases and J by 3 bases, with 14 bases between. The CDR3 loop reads CASSAVGGLYEQYF. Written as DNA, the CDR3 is TGTGCCAGCAGCGCTGTAGGGGGGCTCTACGAGCAGTACTTC.

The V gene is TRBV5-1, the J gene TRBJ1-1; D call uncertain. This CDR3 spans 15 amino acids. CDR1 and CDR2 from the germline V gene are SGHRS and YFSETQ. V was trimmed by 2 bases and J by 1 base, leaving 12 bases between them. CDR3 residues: CASSFGLRPNTEAFF. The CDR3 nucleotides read TGCGCCAGCAGCTTCGGTTTGCGGCCGAACACTGAAGCTTTCTTT. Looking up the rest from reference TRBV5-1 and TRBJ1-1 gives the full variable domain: KAGVTQTPRYLIKTRGQQVTLSCSPISGHRSVSWYQQTPGQGLQFLFEYFSETQRNKGNFPGRFSGRQFSNSRSEMNVSTLELGDSALYLCASSFGLRPNTEAFFGQGTRLTVV.

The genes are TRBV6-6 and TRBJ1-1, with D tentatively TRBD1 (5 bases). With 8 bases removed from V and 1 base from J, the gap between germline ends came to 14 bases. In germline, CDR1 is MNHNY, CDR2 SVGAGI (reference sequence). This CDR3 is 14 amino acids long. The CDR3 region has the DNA TGTGCCAGCCAACACGGGACGGCGAACACTGAAGCTTTCTTT. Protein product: CASQHGTANTEAFF.

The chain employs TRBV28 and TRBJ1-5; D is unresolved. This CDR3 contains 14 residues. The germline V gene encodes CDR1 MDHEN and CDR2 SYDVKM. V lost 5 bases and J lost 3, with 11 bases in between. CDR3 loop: CASSREGYNQPQHF. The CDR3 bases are TGTGCCAGCAGTCGTGAGGGCTACAATCAGCCCCAGCATTTT. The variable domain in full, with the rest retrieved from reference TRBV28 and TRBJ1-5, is DVKVTQSSRYLVKRTGEKVFLECVQDMDHENMFWYRQDPGLGLRLIYFSYDVKMKEKGDIPEGYSVSREKKERFSLILESASTNQTSMYLCASSREGYNQPQHFGDGTRLSIL.

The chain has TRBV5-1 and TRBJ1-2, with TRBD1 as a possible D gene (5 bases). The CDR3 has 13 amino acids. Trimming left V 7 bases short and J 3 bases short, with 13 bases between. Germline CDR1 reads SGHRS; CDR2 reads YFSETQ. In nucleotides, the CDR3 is TGCGCCAGCCACGAGGGGCTCGACTATGGCTACACCTTC. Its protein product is CASHEGLDYGYTF.

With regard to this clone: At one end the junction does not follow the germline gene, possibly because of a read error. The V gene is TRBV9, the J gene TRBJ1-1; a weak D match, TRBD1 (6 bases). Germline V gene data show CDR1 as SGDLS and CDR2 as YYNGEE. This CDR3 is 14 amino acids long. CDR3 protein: CASSVGPGTPDAFF. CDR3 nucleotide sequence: TGTGCCAGCAGCGTAGGGCCGGGGACACCTGACGCTTTCTTT.